This entry lists 7 T cell receptor beta chains sequenced from one sample in a study of blood T cells in healthy people across ages (dated by TCRdb to the mid-2010s). Receptors were amplified or captured by 5' RACE. The listed sequencing device is Illumina HiSeq 2500. A second about 7 to 12 cycle PCR used a sample-barcoded 5' primer and a J-beta primer mix. The raw public data were reprocessed by TCRdb itself: fastp quality trimming at Q25, MiXCR clonotype calling, in-frame beta chains only. Rows with a matching CDR3 protein are joined into one entry that keeps the most common DNA and genes. The sample data list fewer than 900,000 distinct CDR3 sequences, and 43% of these were observed just once. 20% to 25% of the sample is taken by the ten largest. Sequencing was done on a sample of blood. The receptors shown here come from a woman aged 55-69 years in good health.

Note on this clonotype: This may be a read error: a much more frequent sequence differs by one nucleotide. The chain links TRBV5-1 to TRBJ2-1, with D perhaps assigned TRBD1 or TRBD2 (5 bases each). Germline CDR1 and CDR2: SGHRS and YFSETQ. This CDR3 is 11 amino acids long. CDR3 in DNA: TGCACCAGCAGCTTTGGGGGTGAGCAGTTCTTC. Its translation: CTSSFGGEQFF.

This clonotype was found a few times. This chain connects TRBV3-1 to TRBJ2-1; 10 positions agree with TRBD2. The V segment lost 4 bases and the J segment 5 bases; nucleotides outside the gene matches: 8. The CDR3 has 16 amino acids. Germline V gene sequence: CDR1 LGHDT, CDR2 YNNKEL (reference sequence). CDR3 region: CASSPPLAGVNNEQFF. CDR3 sequence (DNA): TGTGCCAGCAGCCCCCCCCTAGCGGGAGTCAACAATGAGCAGTTCTTC.

This sequence joins TRBV5-1 and TRBJ2-3; D uncertain. The CDR3 has 14 amino acids. In germline, CDR1 is SGHRS, CDR2 YFSETQ. Trimming stripped 3 bases from V and 0 bases from J, with 8 bases between. The CDR3 reads CASSSAASTDTQYF. The CDR3 coding sequence is TGCGCCAGCAGCTCGGCGGCTAGCACAGATACGCAGTATTTT.

The chain carries TRBV7-9 and TRBJ1-1; the D is unclear. The CDR3 loop spans 13 amino acids. Trimming cost V 6 bases and J 1 base, with 9 bases left between them. In germline, CDR1 is SEHNR, CDR2 FQNEAQ (reference sequence). The DNA of the CDR3 is TGTGCCAGCAGATGGACGGCGAACACTGAAGCTTTCTTT. Its translation is CASRWTANTEAFF.

The J gene is TRBJ2-1, the V gene TRBV20-1, with D uncertain. V was shortened by 0 bases and J by 0 bases, with 9 bases between the two germline ends. Germline-derived CDR1 and CDR2 are DFQATT and SNEGSKA (reference sequence). This CDR3 is 15 amino acids long. The DNA for the CDR3 is TGCAGTGCTAGAGATCCGCAGAGCTCCTACAATGAGCAGTTCTTC. Translation gives CSARDPQSSYNEQFF.

This clonotype was detected only a few times. V is TRBV5-1 and J is TRBJ2-5; D may be TRBD1 (5 bases). Germline CDR1 SGHRS, CDR2 YFSETQ. Trimming took off 4 bases at V and 4 bases at J, with 11 bases between the two ends. The CDR3 is made up of 13 amino acids. The CDR3 loop is CASSTQAPETQYF. CDR3 nucleotides: TGCGCCAGCAGCACACAGGCACCAGAGACCCAGTACTTC. Based on the CDR3 plus reference TRBV5-1 and TRBJ2-5, the full variable domain is KAGVTQTPRYLIKTRGQQVTLSCSPISGHRSVSWYQQTPGQGLQFLFEYFSETQRNKGNFPGRFSGRQFSNSRSEMNVSTLELGDSALYLCASSTQAPETQYFGPGTRLLVL.

This clonotype was detected only a few times. V and J are TRBV20-1 and TRBJ2-6, with TRBD1 identical over 10 bases. Germline CDR1 and CDR2: DFQATT and SNEGSKA (reference sequence). The CDR3 totals 16 residues. V was clipped by 1 base and J by 1 base; unmatched bases: 1. The CDR3 is CSARGQGASGANVLTF. CDR3 coding DNA: TGCAGTGCTAGAGGACAGGGGGCTTCTGGGGCCAACGTCCTGACTTTC.